This entry lists 16 T cell receptor beta chains sequenced from one sample in a study of blood T cell repertoires in COVID-19 (dated by TCRdb to 2018 to 2021). The receptor library was made with the immunoSEQ multiplex PCR assay. Here the immuneACCESS table is served through TCRdb, limited to in-frame sequences with V and J called. Missing clones are a known gap in these copies; in checked studies unresolved V genes cover under half, and the rest lacks a known reason. Present in this sample are about 140,000 clones, roughly 84% of which were seen just once. Of the sample, around 9.5% falls within the top ten clones. The sequenced sample consisted of peripheral blood. These TCRs come from a man younger than 45 with COVID-19, enrolled during active disease.

The genes are TRBV4-1 and TRBJ2-1; weak D call: TRBD2 (6 bases). CDR3 length equals 15 residues. Germline CDR1 and CDR2: MGHRA and YSYEKL. The V gene lost 0 bases and the J gene lost 5 bases, with 11 bases spanning the gap. The CDR3 loop reads CASSQEGAGNNEQFF. CDR3 DNA sequence: TGCGCCAGCAGCCAAGAGGGTGCGGGAAACAATGAGCAGTTCTTC.

The chain is built from TRBV28 and TRBJ2-5; unclear D gene. Trimming stripped 2 bases from V and 5 bases from J, with 6 bases between. The CDR3 spans 12 residues. CDR1 MDHEN and CDR2 SYDVKM come from the germline V gene. This chain's CDR3 is CASSLIRETQYF. CDR3 sequence (DNA): TGTGCCAGCAGTTTAATCCGGGAGACCCAGTACTTC.

The gene calls are TRBV29-1 and TRBJ1-1; D call uncertain. The CDR3 sequence is 12 residues long. CDR1 is SQVTM and CDR2 is ANQGSEA in the germline V gene. Between the trimmed V and J ends, which lost 0 bases and 8 bases, there was a span of 10 bases. CDR3: CSVEDPSYEAFF. In nucleotides, the CDR3 is TGCAGCGTTGAAGATCCTAGTTACGAAGCTTTCTTT.

The chain is built from TRBV6-2 or TRBV6-3 and TRBJ2-7, with 7 bases fitting TRBD2. The CDR3 has 16 amino acids. V was clipped by 2 bases and J by 0 bases; unmatched bases: 7. Germline CDR1 is MNHEY and CDR2 is SVGEGT. Written as DNA, the CDR3 is TGTGCCAGCAGTTACCCCCTAGCGGTCCTCTCCTACGAGCAGTACTTC. Translated, it gives CASSYPLAVLSYEQYF.

The V and J genes are TRBV12-3 or TRBV12-4 and TRBJ2-7, with TRBD2 matching over 10 bases. The CDR3 totals 13 residues. The J segment lost 5 bases and the V segment lost 7 bases, leaving 5 bases of the junction unmatched. The CDR3 spells CASNPSGSHEQYF. CDR3 sequence (DNA): TGTGCCAGCAATCCTAGCGGGAGTCACGAGCAGTACTTC.

The gene calls are TRBV19 and TRBJ1-6; D possibly corresponds to TRBD1 (5 bases). The CDR3 has 15 amino acids. Trimming cost V 9 bases and J 0 bases, with 12 bases left between them. CDR1 LNHDA and CDR2 SQIVND come from the germline V gene (reference sequence). CDR3 residues: CASNRQNSYNSPLHF. CDR3 DNA: TGTGCCAGCAACAGACAGAACTCCTATAATTCACCCCTCCACTTT.

This clone came up a few times. V and J are TRBV7-2 and TRBJ1-5; D is perhaps TRBD1 (6 bases). Trimming shortened V by 6 bases and J by 6 bases, and 15 bases separated the two germline ends. The CDR3 is 14 amino acids. The germline gives CDR1 SGHTA, CDR2 FQGNSA. CDR3 in DNA: TGTGCCAGCAGTTTACAGGGAATGGGTCAGCCCCAGCATTTT. Residues: CASSLQGMGQPQHF.

The chain uses TRBV30 and TRBJ1-2, with 9 positions matching TRBD1. The germline gives CDR1 GTSNPN, CDR2 SVGIG (reference sequence). V trimming: 3 bases; J trimming: 4 bases; junction bases outside the gene matches: 9. The CDR3 length is 15 residues. The DNA for the CDR3 is TGTGCCTGGAGATTTTCCGGGACAGGGCTCTATGGCTACACCTTC. Amino acids: CAWRFSGTGLYGYTF.

The CDR3 loop reads CASSLAGSLNNEQFF. The CDR3 DNA reads as TGTGCCAGCAGCTTAGCCGGGAGCCTTAACAATGAGCAGTTCTTC. The chain has TRBV11-3 and TRBJ2-1; the D gene is possibly TRBD2 (6 bases). V shed 1 base and J shed 5 bases, with 12 bases lying between them. Germline CDR1 and CDR2: SGHNT and YENEEA. There are 15 residues in the CDR3.

The CDR3 coding sequence is TGTGCCAGCAGGTACCGGGACAGGGGTTGGGAGCCCCAGCATTTT. The encoded protein is CASRYRDRGWEPQHF. The V gene is TRBV28, the J gene TRBJ1-5; 10 nucleotides line up with TRBD1. The germline V gene encodes CDR1 MDHEN and CDR2 SYDVKM. CDR3 length: 15 amino acids. The trim removed 6 bases at V and 8 bases at J, leaving 10 bases unmatched. The entire variable domain, with the rest obtained from reference TRBV28 and TRBJ1-5, is as follows: DVKVTQSSRYLVKRTGEKVFLECVQDMDHENMFWYRQDPGLGLRLIYFSYDVKMKEKGDIPEGYSVSREKKERFSLILESASTNQTSMYLCASRYRDRGWEPQHFGDGTRLSIL.

This chain connects TRBV24-1 to TRBJ2-1, with 16 positions matching TRBD2. This CDR3 contains 16 residues. Germline V CDR1 and CDR2: KGHDR, SFDVKD. With 7 bases clipped from V and 6 bases from J, the junction kept 5 bases outside the gene matches. CDR3: CATSEGTSGRANEQFF. The CDR3 DNA reads as TGTGCCACCAGCGAGGGGACTAGCGGGAGGGCCAATGAGCAGTTCTTC.

The J gene is TRBJ2-5, the V gene TRBV5-6, with 12 bases that match TRBD2. The CDR3 runs 17 residues. The germline V gene encodes CDR1 SGHDT and CDR2 YYEEEE. Trimming removed 0 bases from V and 1 base from J; junction bases left unmatched: 4. The CDR3 reads CASSLAASGRVQETQYF. The CDR3 DNA is TGTGCCAGCAGCTTGGCTGCTAGCGGGAGGGTCCAAGAGACCCAGTACTTC. The whole variable domain, remainder taken from reference TRBV5-6 and TRBJ2-5, is DAGVTQSPTHLIKTRGQQVTLRCSPKSGHDTVSWYQQALGQGPQFIFQYYEEEERQRGNFPDRFSGHQFPNYSSELNVNALLLGDSALYLCASSLAASGRVQETQYFGPGTRLLVL.

This rearrangement joins TRBV4-1 to TRBJ2-3; 9 bases align to TRBD2. Germline lookup yields CDR1 MGHRA and CDR2 YSYEKL. CDR3 length: 16 amino acids. J gave up 2 bases and V 0 bases, and 3 bases lay outside the gene matches. The CDR3 reads CASSQDSSGNTDTQYF. The CDR3, as DNA: TGCGCCAGCAGCCAAGACTCTAGCGGGAACACAGATACGCAGTATTTT.

This clone was observed a single time. The V and J genes are TRBV5-6 and TRBJ2-3, with D perhaps TRBD1 (5 bases). V lost 1 base, J lost 4 bases, and 13 bases lay in between. This CDR3 contains 15 residues. CDR1 SGHDT and CDR2 YYEEEE come from the germline V gene. CDR3 residues: CASSLFQGLADTQYF. As DNA, the CDR3 is TGTGCCAGCAGCTTGTTTCAGGGTTTGGCAGATACGCAGTATTTT.

The chain joins TRBV19 to TRBJ2-7, with D hard to call. This CDR3 spans 15 amino acids. Between the trimmed V and J ends, which lost 5 bases and 6 bases, there was a span of 20 bases. Germline V CDR1 and CDR2: LNHDA, SQIVND (reference sequence). CDR3 loop: CASSVLAARVAEQYF. CDR3 bases: TGTGCCAGTAGTGTCCTTGCTGCCCGGGTCGCCGAGCAGTACTTC.

The chain couples TRBV5-4 to TRBJ2-5, with D possibly TRBD2 on 6 matching bases. The V gene's germline CDR1 is SGHNT and CDR2 YYREEE (reference sequence). This CDR3 comprises 16 residues. V shed 4 bases and J shed 5 bases, with 21 bases lying between them. In nucleotides, the CDR3 is TGTGCCAGCAGCGCCGAACACAAACTAGCCAGCGAGACCCAGTACTTC. Its translation is CASSAEHKLASETQYF.